Following are 8 T cell receptor beta chains from one sample sequenced in a study of cytomegalovirus exposure and HLA in healthy donors. PCR was performed using 60 Vbeta and 13 Jbeta primers. This table comes from immunoSEQ multiplex PCR, and its TCRdb copy is limited to in-frame clones, with some not included. The data hold about 190,000 clones, with 74% observed a single time. Sequencing was done on a sample of PBMCs. These receptors originate from a woman in her twenties or thirties in good health and CMV-seropositive.

This chain uses TRBV6-5 with TRBJ2-2; D is undetermined. In germline, CDR1 is MNHEY, CDR2 SVGAGI. The CDR3 has 14 amino acids. V dropped 2 bases and J dropped 2 bases, with 6 bases sitting between them. The CDR3 DNA is TGTGCCAGCAGTTACGACACCAACACCGGGGAGCTGTTTTTT. This encodes CASSYDTNTGELFF.

The V call is TRBV12-2, the J call TRBJ2-7; TRBD2, the D gene given by the table, was not confirmed from the DNA. TRBV12-2 is assigned pseudogene status. The length of the CDR3 is 18 residues. The chain's CDR3 is CASRLVRPTSGKRYEQYF. CDR3 bases: TGTGCAAGTCGCTTAGTGCGCCCGACTAGCGGGAAACGATACGAGCAGTACTTC.

The gene calls are TRBV15 and TRBJ2-1; TRBD2 matches 10 bases. Per germline, CDR1 LNHNV and CDR2 YYDKDF (reference sequence). The V gene end was trimmed by 6 bases and the J gene end by 6 bases; junction bases not matched to a gene: 8. The CDR3 runs to 15 residues. CDR3 DNA: TGTGCCACCAGGCTGCCCGGGACTAGCGTCAATGAGCAGTTCTTC. This gives the protein CATRLPGTSVNEQFF.

As regards this clone: Additional DNA sequences in this sample encode the identical CDR3. The chain employs TRBV5-4 and TRBJ2-5; weak D call: TRBD1 (6 bases). The V end lost 0 bases, the J end lost 4 bases, and 10 bases lay between the germline ends. Germline CDR1 reads SGHNT; CDR2 reads YYREEE (reference sequence). CDR3 length: 14 amino acids. DNA of the CDR3: TGTGCCAGCAGCTTGGAAAGGGGGAGAGAGACCCAGTACTTC. Protein sequence: CASSLERGRETQYF.

This chain links TRBV10-2 with TRBJ2-5, with a tentative D call TRBD1 (5 bases). V was pared by 6 bases and J by 5 bases, with 19 bases between. The CDR3 has 15 residues. Germline CDR1 and CDR2: WSHSY and SAAADI. This chain's CDR3 is CASSEVRGFRETQYF. The DNA of the CDR3 is TGCGCCAGCAGCGAGGTTAGGGGTTTTCGGGAGACCCAGTACTTC.

This clone was observed a handful of times. The V and J genes are TRBV5-1 and TRBJ2-7; no firm D call. The CDR3 consists of 13 residues. CDR1 and CDR2 (germline): SGHRS, YFSETQ. The V end lost 5 bases, the J end lost 2 bases, and 11 bases lay between the germline ends. CDR3 in amino acids: CASRSRPAYEQYF. CDR3 bases: TGCGCCAGCAGATCCCGTCCTGCCTACGAGCAGTACTTC.

This clone was seen only a few times. This chain joins TRBV6-5 and TRBJ2-2, with unresolved D. Germline-derived CDR1 and CDR2 are MNHEY and SVGAGI. V gave up 4 bases and J gave up 3 bases, with 6 bases separating them. This CDR3 has 13 residues. The DNA for the CDR3 is TGTGCCAGCAGTTCCGGGTACACCGGGGAGCTGTTTTTT. Encoded protein: CASSSGYTGELFF.

The rearrangement links TRBV23-1 to TRBJ1-5; 7 positions agree with TRBD1. TRBV23-1 belongs to the ORF category, with a function that is uncertain. The V and J ends lost 0 bases and 3 bases, in that order; junction bases with no gene match: 14. This CDR3 contains 19 residues. The CDR3 reads CASSQSSKSGTAINQPQHF. The CDR3 DNA reads TGCGCCAGCAGTCAATCCTCAAAATCCGGGACAGCGATCAATCAGCCCCAGCATTTT.